This TCR beta chain was recorded in a study of monozygotic twins with inflammatory bowel disease. The study, taken as a whole, reports: No one strong IBD-associated signal or clonotype was supported. Similarity of repertoires did not differ between concordant and discordant twins, possibly from limited power.

About this clonotype itself: Antigen unknown.

UMIs with a 6-nucleotide sample barcode were added by template switching. Reprocessing the 5' RACE reads, TCRdb reports a single entry for every CDR3 protein and omits DNA. The repertoire table contains fewer than 200,000 distinct CDR3 sequences. The CDR3 runs to 17 residues. The germline V gene has CDR1 LNHDA and CDR2 SQIVND (reference sequence). The chain links TRBV19 to TRBJ1-5. Sequencing input: blood. This TCR was sampled from a human donor with ulcerative colitis or Crohn's disease, or a healthy co-twin of an affected twin (not recorded which). This CDR3 reads CASSPNRADYSNQPQHF.